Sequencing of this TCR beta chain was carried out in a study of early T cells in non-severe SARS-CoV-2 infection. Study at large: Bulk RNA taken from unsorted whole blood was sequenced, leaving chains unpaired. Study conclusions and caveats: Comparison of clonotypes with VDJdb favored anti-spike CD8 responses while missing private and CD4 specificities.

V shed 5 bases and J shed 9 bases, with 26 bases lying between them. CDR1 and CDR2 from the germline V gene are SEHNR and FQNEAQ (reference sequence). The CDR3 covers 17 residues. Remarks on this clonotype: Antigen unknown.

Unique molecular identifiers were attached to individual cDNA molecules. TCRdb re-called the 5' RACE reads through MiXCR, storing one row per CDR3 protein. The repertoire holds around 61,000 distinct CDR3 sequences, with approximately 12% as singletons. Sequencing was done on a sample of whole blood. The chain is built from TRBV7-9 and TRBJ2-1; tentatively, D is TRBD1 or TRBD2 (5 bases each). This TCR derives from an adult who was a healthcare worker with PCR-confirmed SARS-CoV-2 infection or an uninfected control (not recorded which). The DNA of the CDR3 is TGTGCCAGCAGCCCCCGGGGCGGCGGGTGGGCTTCTAGTGAGCAGTTCTTC. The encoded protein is CASSPRGGGWASSEQFF. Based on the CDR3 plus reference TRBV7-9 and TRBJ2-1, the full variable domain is DTGVSQNPRHKITKRGQNVTFRCDPISEHNRLYWYRQTLGQGPEFLTYFQNEAQLEKSRLLSDRFSAERPKGSFSTLEIQRTEQGDSAMYLCASSPRGGGWASSEQFFGPGTRLTVL.